These T cell receptor beta chains were read from a single sample in a study of T cell repertoires in cytomegalovirus infection. TCRdb recomputed calls from the reads with MiXCR, one row per CDR3 protein. The sample has 550,000 to 700,000 distinct CDR3 sequences; around two fifths are singletons. No antigen has been identified for these receptors. The sequencing used cultured PBMCs, collected from culture after CMV antigen stimulation. The receptors stem from a human donor in good health (CMV status not recorded). Some clones in this sample may be carry-over from other donors' samples. CDR3s include the opening cysteine and the closing phenylalanine or tryptophan. A D gene is named only where the DNA matches it firmly. For some rows the clone size is stated as once, few or many, or as a class when expanded; others skip it.

clone_size	v_call	cdr3_length	j_call	d_call	cdr3_aa	cdr3_nt
.	TRBV6-1	16	TRBJ1-4	TRBD1	CASSEVLRQGGEKLFF	TGTGCCAGCAGTGAAGTCCTTCGACAGGGAGGGGAAAAACTGTTTTTT
.	TRBV12-3/TRBV12-4	15	TRBJ2-4	.	CASSPRDRTRNIQYF	TGTGCCAGCAGTCCGAGGGACCGAACTCGGAACATTCAGTACTTC
many	TRBV5-4	15	TRBJ2-1	.	CASSLGGLSYNEQFF	TGTGCCAGCAGCTTAGGCGGGCTGTCCTACAATGAGCAGTTCTTC
.	TRBV7-8	18	TRBJ2-7	TRBD2	CASSAELRLAEISYEQYF	TGTGCCAGCAGCGCAGAGCTTCGTCTAGCGGAGATCTCCTACGAGCAGTACTTC
few	TRBV12-3/TRBV12-4	15	TRBJ1-1	.	CASSSGGRGDTEAFF	TGTGCCAGCAGTTCTGGAGGGCGGGGGGACACTGAAGCTTTCTTT
many	TRBV7-2	14	TRBJ2-3	.	CASSRTSATDTQYF	TGTGCCAGCAGCCGGACTTCCGCAACAGATACGCAGTATTTT
.	TRBV19	13	TRBJ2-1	.	CASSIDGVGGQFF	TGTGCCAGTAGTATAGATGGGGTAGGGGGGCAGTTCTTC
once	TRBV11-2	15	TRBJ1-1	.	CASSPRLAGTPEAFF	TGTGCCAGCAGCCCCCGCCTCGCGGGGACACCGGAAGCTTTCTTT
few	TRBV7-9	17	TRBJ1-1	TRBD1	CASGRTGSTLLSTEAFF	TGTGCCAGCGGGAGGACAGGGAGTACACTGTTGAGCACTGAAGCTTTCTTT
few	TRBV2	11	TRBJ2-1	.	CASSDRREQFF	TGTGCCAGCAGTGATAGGAGGGAGCAGTTCTTC
.	TRBV12-3/TRBV12-4	13	TRBJ1-2	.	CASSLGAETGYTF	TGTGCCAGCAGTTTGGGGGCGGAAACTGGCTACACCTTC
.	TRBV7-6	14	TRBJ2-4	.	CASSPGQLANIQYF	TGTGCCAGCAGCCCCGGACAGTTAGCTAACATTCAGTACTTC
.	TRBV7-2	13	TRBJ1-4	.	CASSLGIAEKLFF	TGTGCCAGCAGCTTAGGCATTGCTGAAAAACTGTTTTTT
.	TRBV20-1	13	TRBJ1-1	.	CSANSGLNTEAFF	TGCAGTGCAAACTCCGGGCTAAACACTGAAGCTTTCTTT
few	TRBV7-2	14	TRBJ1-2	TRBD1	CASSRQGVGYGYTF	TGTGCCAGCAGCCGACAGGGCGTAGGCTATGGCTACACCTTC
.	TRBV6-6	13	TRBJ2-7	.	CASSYSVPDEQYF	TGTGCCAGCAGTTACTCGGTCCCAGACGAGCAGTACTTC
.	TRBV5-1	15	TRBJ2-7	TRBD2	CASSLVTSGMGEQYF	TGCGCCAGCAGCTTGGTGACTAGCGGGATGGGTGAGCAGTACTTC
.	TRBV12-5	15	TRBJ2-3	.	CASGLVLAPADTQYF	TGTGCTAGTGGTTTGGTACTAGCCCCCGCAGATACGCAGTATTTT
.	TRBV19	16	TRBJ2-5	TRBD1	CASSISTGEMKETQYF	TGTGCCAGTAGTATTTCGACAGGGGAAATGAAAGAGACCCAGTACTTC
.	TRBV5-1	15	TRBJ1-1	.	CASSYERGDDTEAFF	TGCGCCAGCAGTTACGAGCGGGGGGACGACACTGAAGCTTTCTTT
.	TRBV20-1	13	TRBJ2-3	.	CSASGSALDTQYF	TGCAGTGCTAGTGGCAGCGCCTTAGATACGCAGTATTTT
few	TRBV7-9	17	TRBJ2-3	.	CASSFPLGGGSTDTQYF	TGTGCCAGCAGCTTCCCTCTAGGCGGGGGCAGCACAGATACGCAGTATTTT
.	TRBV20-1	14	TRBJ2-1	TRBD2	CSATTSGGFNEQFF	TGCAGTGCAACTACTAGCGGGGGTTTCAATGAGCAGTTCTTC
few	TRBV7-9	14	TRBJ1-5	.	CASSHGGLNQPQHF	TGTGCCAGCAGCCACGGGGGGCTTAATCAGCCCCAGCATTTT
.	TRBV5-5	18	TRBJ2-2	.	CASSLPDSGESNTGELFF	TGTGCCAGCAGCTTGCCGGACAGTGGTGAATCGAACACCGGGGAGCTGTTTTTT
many	TRBV7-2	14	TRBJ1-1	.	CASSPSPANTEAFF	TGTGCCAGCAGCCCAAGCCCAGCTAACACTGAAGCTTTCTTT
few	TRBV6-2/TRBV6-3	15	TRBJ2-5	.	CASSYGTQDLETQYF	TGTGCCAGCAGTTACGGGACCCAAGACTTAGAGACCCAGTACTTC
.	TRBV7-6	15	TRBJ1-1	.	CASLSGKLGNTEAFF	TGTGCCAGCCTCTCGGGGAAGTTGGGGAACACTGAAGCTTTCTTT
.	TRBV6-5	14	TRBJ1-1	.	CATTSYRAVTEAFF	TGTGCCACTACAAGTTACAGGGCTGTCACTGAAGCTTTCTTT
.	TRBV4-3	16	TRBJ2-1	TRBD2	CASSQVGGRVDNEQFF	TGCGCCAGCAGCCAAGTGGGAGGGAGGGTCGACAATGAGCAGTTCTTC
few	TRBV2	11	TRBJ2-7	.	CASSTGIGQYF	TGTGCCAGCAGTACAGGGATCGGGCAGTACTTC
few	TRBV19	14	TRBJ1-5	.	CASSIYGSNQPQHF	TGTGCCAGTAGTATTTACGGTAGCAATCAGCCCCAGCATTTT
few	TRBV9	14	TRBJ2-3	.	CASSVSGYTDTQYF	TGTGCCAGCAGCGTAAGCGGTTACACAGATACGCAGTATTTT
few	TRBV19	12	TRBJ1-2	.	CASSITEDGYTF	TGTGCCAGTAGTATCACGGAAGATGGCTACACCTTC
.	TRBV2	11	TRBJ2-7	.	CASREVREQYF	TGTGCCAGCAGGGAGGTTCGCGAGCAGTACTTC
.	TRBV18	12	TRBJ2-1	TRBD2	CASSRGRDEQFF	TGTGCCAGCTCACGCGGGAGGGATGAGCAGTTCTTC
few	TRBV7-6	15	TRBJ2-5	TRBD2	CASSLLSGIQETQYF	TGTGCCAGCAGCTTACTCAGCGGGATCCAAGAGACCCAGTACTTC
.	TRBV20-1	14	TRBJ1-5	.	CSASWYRGNQPQHF	TGCAGTGCTTCCTGGTACAGGGGCAATCAGCCCCAGCATTTT
.	TRBV20-1	10	TRBJ2-5	.	CSAIDETQYF	TGCAGTGCTATAGATGAGACCCAGTACTTC
few	TRBV7-8	17	TRBJ2-3	.	CASSLARSSKGTDTQYF	TGTGCCAGCAGCTTAGCGCGGTCTAGCAAGGGGACAGATACGCAGTATTTT
once	TRBV29-1	13	TRBJ2-7	.	CSVEGVQTYEQYF	TGCAGCGTTGAAGGGGTACAGACCTACGAGCAGTACTTC
few	TRBV7-8	15	TRBJ1-5	.	CASSIYQGREQPQHF	TGTGCCAGCAGCATTTACCAGGGTCGTGAACAGCCCCAGCATTTT
.	TRBV25-1	18	TRBJ2-6	.	CASSIRGPGLFGANVLTF	TGTGCCAGCAGTATCAGGGGTCCGGGTCTGTTCGGGGCCAACGTCCTGACTTTC
few	TRBV7-8	13	TRBJ2-1	TRBD2	CASSSLAGGEQFF	TGTGCCAGCAGCTCCTTAGCGGGAGGTGAGCAGTTCTTC
few	TRBV20-1	16	TRBJ2-3	.	CSARDLEGWGADTQYF	TGCAGTGCTAGAGATCTCGAGGGGTGGGGGGCAGATACGCAGTATTTT
few	TRBV2	14	TRBJ1-1	TRBD1	CASSEMGTGLEAFF	TGTGCCAGCAGTGAAATGGGGACAGGGCTTGAAGCTTTCTTT
once	TRBV18	14	TRBJ2-3	.	CASSPIASETTQYF	TGTGCCAGCTCACCAATTGCGAGCGAAACTACGCAGTATTTT
.	TRBV5-5	16	TRBJ2-7	.	CASSSAVLDGGWEQYF	TGTGCCAGCAGCTCTGCGGTTTTGGACGGAGGGTGGGAGCAGTACTTC
.	TRBV7-9	15	TRBJ1-2	.	CASSFTGKGLYGYTF	TGTGCCAGCAGCTTCACAGGGAAGGGTCTATATGGCTACACCTTC
.	TRBV6-5	19	TRBJ2-3	TRBD2	CASMETSGGRAWIADTQYF	TGTGCCAGTATGGAAACCTCTGGCGGGAGGGCGTGGATTGCGGATACGCAGTATTTT
few	TRBV11-3	14	TRBJ2-7	.	CASSLSTGTYEQYF	TGTGCCAGCAGCTTATCGACAGGAACCTACGAGCAGTACTTC
once	TRBV5-6	15	TRBJ2-1	.	CASSLGFVSYNEQFF	TGTGCCAGCAGCTTGGGGTTCGTCTCCTACAATGAGCAGTTCTTC
.	TRBV12-3/TRBV12-4	13	TRBJ1-3	.	CASSGGSGNTIYF	TGTGCCAGCAGCGGGGGCTCTGGAAACACCATATATTTT
few	TRBV7-2	13	TRBJ2-7	.	CASSLKLRDEQYF	TGTGCCAGCAGCTTAAAGCTCAGGGACGAGCAGTACTTC
.	TRBV6-2/TRBV6-3	12	TRBJ2-7	.	CASRGFSYEQYF	TGTGCCAGCAGGGGATTCTCCTACGAGCAGTACTTC
.	TRBV28	13	TRBJ2-2	.	CASSTGSAGELFF	TGTGCCAGCAGTACAGGGTCGGCCGGGGAGCTGTTTTTT
.	TRBV6-2/TRBV6-3	14	TRBJ1-6	TRBD1	CASSRGTDNSPLHF	TGTGCCAGCAGTCGAGGGACAGACAATTCACCCCTCCACTTT